Below are 27 T cell receptor beta chains sequenced from a single sample in a study of response to subunit inactivated influenza vaccine. MiXCR was run by TCRdb on the RT-PCR reads, yielding one entry per CDR3 protein. The table shows 250,000 to 350,000 distinct CDR3 sequences, with roughly 22% occurring only once. The specimen comprised PBMCs from blood, sampled roughly 20 months after vaccination. Receptors originate from a man aged 45 to 70 who received an inactivated influenza vaccine.

A word on this clonotype: A junction end diverges from the germline sequence, so it may reflect a read error. The V and J genes are TRBV29-1 and TRBJ1-2, with 10 nucleotides matching TRBD1. CDR3 size: 14 residues. Germline lookup yields CDR1 SQVTM and CDR2 ANQGSEA. DNA of the CDR3: TGCAGCGTTCCCGGGACAGGGGCTAATTATGGCTACACCTTC. Translated, it gives CSVPGTGANYGYTF.

The genes are TRBV4-2 and TRBJ2-5; TRBD2 matches 8 bases. The CDR3 has 17 amino acids. The V gene's germline CDR1 is LGHNA and CDR2 YNFKEQ. The junction had 9 bases not matched to a gene; V was cut back by 0 bases and J by 3 bases. The CDR3 nucleotides are TGTGCCAGCAGCCAAGAGTTTGACGGGGGACTAGAAGAGACCCAGTACTTC. Encoded protein: CASSQEFDGGLEETQYF.

This clonotype was picked up one time. An end of the junction does not agree with germline; a read error may underlie this. This chain joins TRBV6-5 and TRBJ1-2; D is uncertain. This CDR3 is built from 15 residues. Germline assignment: CDR1 MNHEY and CDR2 SVGAGI. CDR3 sequence: CAGSYSADGFYGYTF. DNA for the CDR3: TGTGCCGGCAGTTACTCGGCGGACGGGTTCTATGGCTACACCTTC.

Only a few counts were recorded for this clonotype. The genes are TRBV28 and TRBJ2-1; D is possibly TRBD2 (6 bases). Trimming removed 3 bases from V and 2 bases from J, with 8 bases in between. The germline V gene has CDR1 MDHEN and CDR2 SYDVKM. The length of the CDR3 is 14 residues. This chain's CDR3 is CASSFGLTYNEQFF. The CDR3 DNA is TGTGCCAGCAGTTTTGGACTAACCTACAATGAGCAGTTCTTC.

The CDR3 coding sequence is TGTGCCAGCAGCTTGGGGGGCAGCCTGACCTATGGCTACACCTTC. Amino acid sequence: CASSLGGSLTYGYTF. The chain recombines TRBV5-6 with TRBJ1-2; tentatively, D is TRBD1 (5 bases). Germline V CDR1 and CDR2: SGHDT, YYEEEE. The ends were cut back, 0 bases at V and 4 bases at J, with 13 bases in the middle. The CDR3 has 15 residues.

The chain uses TRBV27 and TRBJ2-1, with D tentatively TRBD1 (5 bases). Deletions cut 6 bases from V and 10 bases from J, with 13 bases between. This CDR3 has 12 residues. Per the germline V gene, CDR1 is MNHEY and CDR2 is SMNVEV (reference sequence). CDR3 DNA: TGTGCCAGCAGCAACATTGACAGAGAGCAGTTCTTC. Translated, it gives CASSNIDREQFF.

Many counts were recorded for this clonotype. CDR3 sequence: CSATVGVAGLTPGYTF. The DNA for the CDR3 is TGCAGCGCCACCGTGGGGGTGGCAGGCTTGACTCCGGGCTACACCTTC. The J gene is TRBJ1-2, the V gene TRBV29-1, with D possibly TRBD1 on 5 matching bases. Per germline, CDR1 SQVTM and CDR2 ANQGSEA. The CDR3 loop spans 16 amino acids. The V end lost 7 bases, the J end lost 8 bases, and 29 bases lay between the germline ends.

The chain combines TRBV12-3 or TRBV12-4 with TRBJ2-1; D is perhaps TRBD2 (6 bases). V was trimmed by 4 bases and J by 9 bases, leaving 10 bases between them. The CDR3 spans 12 residues. CDR3 nucleotide sequence: TGTGCCAGCAGTTCCGGGAGCCCTGAGCAGTTCTTC. Translating it yields CASSSGSPEQFF.

This chain uses TRBV3-1 with TRBJ2-1; D gene unclear. The germline gives CDR1 LGHDT, CDR2 YNNKEL (reference sequence). This CDR3 has 12 amino acids. V was clipped by 0 bases and J by 15 bases, with 12 bases between them. The CDR3 DNA sequence: TGTGCCAGCAGCCAAGATAGGCTGAATTCGTTCTTC. Encoded protein: CASSQDRLNSFF.

The rearrangement links TRBV10-3 to TRBJ2-3; D gene uncertain. The CDR3 length is 14 residues. Germline V gene sequence: CDR1 ENHRY, CDR2 SYGVKD. Trimming removed 0 bases from V and 1 base from J, with 5 bases in between. The CDR3 reads CAISESQGTDTQYF. CDR3 nucleotide sequence: TGTGCCATCAGTGAGTCTCAGGGCACAGATACGCAGTATTTT.

This clonotype appeared many times. The chain employs TRBV12-3 or TRBV12-4 and TRBJ1-5; no definite D call. Between the trimmed V and J ends, which lost 4 bases and 4 bases, there was a span of 14 bases. This CDR3 spans 15 amino acids. This CDR3 reads CASSWTLRVNQPQHF. The CDR3 DNA follows: TGTGCCAGCAGTTGGACCCTCCGCGTGAATCAGCCCCAGCATTTT.

The table lists this clonotype with a few counts. This rearrangement joins TRBV25-1 to TRBJ2-3; 9 bases line up with TRBD2. The CDR3 contains 16 residues. V was clipped by 8 bases and J by 2 bases; unmatched bases: 11. CDR1 and CDR2 (germline): MGHDK, SYGVNS. The CDR3 DNA is TGTGCCAGCGCCCGGGGGCTAGCGGGAACCACAGATACGCAGTATTTT. Translated, it gives CASARGLAGTTDTQYF.

This clonotype was detected only a few times. The J gene is TRBJ1-5, the V gene TRBV20-1; a possible D gene is TRBD1 (6 bases). V was clipped by 0 bases and J by 5 bases, with 11 bases between them. This CDR3 region has 14 residues. Germline loops: CDR1 DFQATT, CDR2 SNEGSKA (reference sequence). CDR3 amino acids: CSARERGAYQPQHF. In DNA form, the CDR3 reads TGCAGTGCTAGAGAACGGGGGGCCTATCAGCCCCAGCATTTT.

The J gene is TRBJ2-2, the V gene TRBV27; 7 nucleotides line up with TRBD2. Germline V gene data show CDR1 as MNHEY and CDR2 as SMNVEV (reference sequence). The CDR3 is made up of 13 amino acids. The V and J ends lost 1 base and 7 bases, in that order; junction bases with no gene match: 0. CDR3 DNA: TGTGCCAGCAGTTTATGGGGGGGCGGGGAGCTGTTTTTT. This encodes CASSLWGGGELFF.

This chain joins TRBV5-1 and TRBJ2-3; 7 positions agree with TRBD2. Per the germline V gene, CDR1 is SGHRS and CDR2 is YFSETQ. Unmatched junction bases numbered 12, after V lost 0 bases and J lost 2 bases. This CDR3 has 18 residues. For the CDR3, the DNA is TGCGCCAGCAGCTTGGCCCGATTCACCGGGGGGTACACAGATACGCAGTATTTT. It specifies CASSLARFTGGYTDTQYF.

The V and J genes are TRBV7-2 and TRBJ1-4; D call uncertain. V lost 5 bases, J lost 12 bases, and 16 bases lay in between. The CDR3 spans 13 residues. CDR1 is SGHTA and CDR2 is FQGNSA in the germline V gene. Here the CDR3 reads CASSVDGVGELFF. The CDR3 nucleotides read TGTGCCAGCAGCGTAGATGGGGTCGGGGAACTGTTTTTT.

This clonotype showed up just a few times. This chain uses TRBV5-1 with TRBJ1-2; D is possibly TRBD1 (6 bases). Germline CDR1 is SGHRS and CDR2 is YFSETQ. This CDR3 is built from 14 residues. V shed 1 base and J shed 4 bases, with 11 bases lying between them. CDR3 in amino acids: CASSLWTVSYGYTF. The CDR3 nucleotides are TGCGCCAGCAGCTTGTGGACAGTATCCTATGGCTACACCTTC. Variable domain in full (rest from reference TRBV5-1 and TRBJ1-2): KAGVTQTPRYLIKTRGQQVTLSCSPISGHRSVSWYQQTPGQGLQFLFEYFSETQRNKGNFPGRFSGRQFSNSRSEMNVSTLELGDSALYLCASSLWTVSYGYTFGSGTRLTVV.

Here the CDR3 reads CATSRDLPIRGRAETQYF. The CDR3 DNA reads TGTGCCACCAGCAGAGATCTTCCGATTAGGGGACGAGCGGAGACCCAGTACTTC. The chain couples TRBV15 to TRBJ2-5; D may match TRBD1 or TRBD2 (5 bases each). The germline V gene has CDR1 LNHNV and CDR2 YYDKDF (reference sequence). The CDR3 has 18 amino acids. The germline V and J ends were trimmed by 0 bases and 5 bases, with 22 bases remaining between them. Based on the CDR3 plus reference TRBV15 and TRBJ2-5, the full variable domain is DAMVIQNPRYQVTQFGKPVTLSCSQTLNHNVMYWYQQKSSQAPKLLFHYYDKDFNNEADTPDNFQSRRPNTSFCFLDIRSPGLGDTAMYLCATSRDLPIRGRAETQYFGPGTRLLVL.

The chain links TRBV5-1 to TRBJ2-1; no clear D. The V gene lost 0 bases and the J gene lost 6 bases, with 13 bases spanning the gap. This CDR3 contains 15 residues. Germline CDR1 is SGHRS and CDR2 is YFSETQ. The CDR3 protein is CASSLEGLLGNEQFF. CDR3 in DNA: TGCGCCAGCAGCTTGGAGGGCCTCCTTGGCAATGAGCAGTTCTTC.

In its sample, this clonotype was seen a few times. The chain employs TRBV7-8 and TRBJ2-4, with 12 bases matching TRBD1. V was clipped by 1 base and J by 9 bases; unmatched bases: 10. Germline lookup yields CDR1 SGHVS and CDR2 FQNEAQ. The CDR3 totals 17 residues. The CDR3 spells CASSLVGQGARYGIQYF. CDR3 nucleotide sequence: TGTGCCAGCAGCTTAGTGGGACAGGGGGCGCGGTATGGCATTCAGTACTTC.

This chain uses TRBV28 with TRBJ2-7; no clear D gene. CDR3 length: 14 residues. The V and J ends lost 7 bases and 0 bases respectively, with 13 bases between them. Germline lookup yields CDR1 MDHEN and CDR2 SYDVKM. CDR3 protein: CASTVGRSSYEQYF. CDR3 DNA: TGTGCCAGCACCGTCGGACGGAGCTCCTACGAGCAGTACTTC.

In its sample, this clonotype was seen a few times. The chain employs TRBV11-1 and TRBJ2-6; D ambiguous. This CDR3 has 13 amino acids. V dropped 5 bases and J dropped 1 base, with 3 bases sitting between them. Germline V gene lookup returns CDR1 SGHAT and CDR2 FQDESV (reference sequence). The CDR3 nucleotides are TGTGCCAGCAGCATATCTGGGGCCAACGTCCTGACTTTC. Translated, it gives CASSISGANVLTF.

This clonotype was observed once. The J gene is TRBJ1-6, the V gene TRBV20-1, with 8 bases aligning to TRBD1. Germline V gives CDR1 DFQATT, CDR2 SNEGSKA (reference sequence). The CDR3 is 14 amino acids. V gave up 5 bases and J gave up 4 bases; unmatched junction bases: 4. CDR3 sequence: CSARDRLYNSPLHF. CDR3 bases: TGCAGTGCTCGGGACAGGCTGTATAATTCACCCCTCCACTTT.

Details on this clonotype: No conserved phenylalanine or tryptophan is present at the end of the CDR3, so a read error is the likely explanation. It is unclear where the CDR3 begins or ends on the DNA, so no DNA is shown, and the CDR3 is as TCRdb lists it. The CDR3 reads CAWSEGGTGPRY. This chain uses TRBV30 with TRBJ2-7; no DNA check was done on the table's D call, TRBD1. The V gene's germline CDR1 is GTSNPN and CDR2 SVGIG (reference sequence). Termini included, the CDR3 measures 12 amino acids.

This clonotype came up a few times. The chain employs TRBV7-2 and TRBJ1-4; the match to TRBD1 covers 7 bases. The germline gives CDR1 SGHTA, CDR2 FQGNSA. V gave up 2 bases and J gave up 8 bases; unmatched junction bases: 5. The CDR3 extends over 14 amino acids. CDR3 residues: CASSLTGTVEKLFF. In DNA form, the CDR3 reads TGTGCCAGCAGCTTAACTGGGACAGTCGAAAAACTGTTTTTT.

This clonotype was observed a few times. The chain carries TRBV3-1 and TRBJ1-2, with D maybe TRBD1 (5 bases). Trimming pared 3 bases from V and 1 base from J, leaving 12 bases between. The CDR3 contains 15 residues. The germline CDR1 and CDR2 sequences are LGHDT and YNNKEL (reference sequence). The CDR3: CASSQYGGNNYGYTF. CDR3 nucleotides: TGTGCCAGCAGCCAGTACGGGGGAAATAACTATGGCTACACCTTC.

The gene calls are TRBV9 and TRBJ2-1, with TRBD2 identical over 11 bases. From germline, CDR1 is SGDLS and CDR2 YYNGEE. The CDR3 is 18 amino acids. V lost 4 bases and J lost 4; bases outside the gene matches: 13. This chain's CDR3 is CASSPQGASGGTYNEQFF. The CDR3 bases are TGTGCCAGCAGCCCGCAGGGGGCTAGCGGGGGGACTTACAATGAGCAGTTCTTC.